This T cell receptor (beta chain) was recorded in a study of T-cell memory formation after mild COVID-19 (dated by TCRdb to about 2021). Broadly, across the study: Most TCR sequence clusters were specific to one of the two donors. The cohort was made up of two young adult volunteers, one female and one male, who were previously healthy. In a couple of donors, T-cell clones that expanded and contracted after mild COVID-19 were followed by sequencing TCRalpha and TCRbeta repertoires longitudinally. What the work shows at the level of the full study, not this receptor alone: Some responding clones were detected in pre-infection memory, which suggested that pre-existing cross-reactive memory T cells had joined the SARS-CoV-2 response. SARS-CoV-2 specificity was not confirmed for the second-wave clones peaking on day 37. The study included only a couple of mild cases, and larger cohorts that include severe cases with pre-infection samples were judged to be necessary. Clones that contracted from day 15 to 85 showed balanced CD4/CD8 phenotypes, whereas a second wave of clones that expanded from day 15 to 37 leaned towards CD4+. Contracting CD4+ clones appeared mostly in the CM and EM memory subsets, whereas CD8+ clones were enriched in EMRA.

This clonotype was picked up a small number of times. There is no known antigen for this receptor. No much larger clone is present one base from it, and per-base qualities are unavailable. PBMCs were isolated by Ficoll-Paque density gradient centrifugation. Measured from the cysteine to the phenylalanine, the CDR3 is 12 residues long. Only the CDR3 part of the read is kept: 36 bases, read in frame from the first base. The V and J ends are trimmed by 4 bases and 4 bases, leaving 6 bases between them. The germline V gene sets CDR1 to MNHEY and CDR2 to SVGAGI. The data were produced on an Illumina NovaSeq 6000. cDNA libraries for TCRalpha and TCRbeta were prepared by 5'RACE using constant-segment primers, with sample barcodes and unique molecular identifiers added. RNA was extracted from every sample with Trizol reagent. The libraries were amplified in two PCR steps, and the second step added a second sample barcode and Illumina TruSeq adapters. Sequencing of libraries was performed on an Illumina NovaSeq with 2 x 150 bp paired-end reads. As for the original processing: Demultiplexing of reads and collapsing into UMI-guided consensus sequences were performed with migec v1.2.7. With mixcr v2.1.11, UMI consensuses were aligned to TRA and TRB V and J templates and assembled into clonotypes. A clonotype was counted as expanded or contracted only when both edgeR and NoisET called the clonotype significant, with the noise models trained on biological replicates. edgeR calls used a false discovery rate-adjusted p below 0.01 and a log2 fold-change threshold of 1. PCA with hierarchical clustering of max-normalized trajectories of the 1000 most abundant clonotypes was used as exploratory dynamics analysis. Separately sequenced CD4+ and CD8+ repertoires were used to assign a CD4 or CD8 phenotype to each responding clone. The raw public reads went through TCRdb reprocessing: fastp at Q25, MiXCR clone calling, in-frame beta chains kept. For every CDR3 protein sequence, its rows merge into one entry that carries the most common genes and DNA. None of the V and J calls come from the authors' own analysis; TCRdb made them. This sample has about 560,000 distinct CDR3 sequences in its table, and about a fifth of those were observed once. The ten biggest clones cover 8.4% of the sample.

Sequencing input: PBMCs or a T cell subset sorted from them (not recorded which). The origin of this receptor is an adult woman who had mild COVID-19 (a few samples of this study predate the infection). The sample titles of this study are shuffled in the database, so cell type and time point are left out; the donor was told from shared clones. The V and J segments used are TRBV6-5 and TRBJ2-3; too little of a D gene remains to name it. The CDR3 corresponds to CASSSWADTQYF. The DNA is TGTGCCAGCAGTTCATGGGCAGATACGCAGTATTTT.